What follows are 5 T cell receptor beta chains derived from one specimen sequenced in a study of blood T cell repertoires in COVID-19. Libraries were prepared by immunoSEQ multiplex PCR; TCRdb keeps only in-frame clonotypes and omits some of them. The profile shows approximately 300,000 clones, nearly 90% of them singletons. The sample was peripheral blood. These receptors were collected from a woman aged 25 to 39 with COVID-19, enrolled during active disease.

The CDR3 DNA is TGTGCCAGCAGCTTGGGGGACACGGTGGTTGGTCAGCCCCAGCATTTT. Amino acid sequence: CASSLGDTVVGQPQHF. The chain couples TRBV5-5 to TRBJ1-5; weak D call: TRBD1 (6 bases). V lost 0 bases and J lost 6, with 16 bases in between. The CDR3 has 16 amino acids. Looked up from germline, CDR1 is SGHKS and CDR2 is YYEKEE (reference sequence).

The J gene is TRBJ2-2, the V gene TRBV7-2; possibly TRBD2 for D (5 bases). CDR3 length: 15 amino acids. Germline V gene sequence: CDR1 SGHTA, CDR2 FQGNSA. V was clipped by 4 bases and J by 8 bases, with 17 bases between them. The CDR3 here is CASSSPLAQVGELFF. DNA for the CDR3: TGTGCCAGCAGCTCACCTCTAGCCCAAGTTGGGGAGCTGTTTTTT.

The chain links TRBV27 to TRBJ2-3, with 12 bases lining up with TRBD2. CDR3 length: 16 residues. Trimming cost V 5 bases and J 2 bases; bases outside gene matches: 5. The germline gives CDR1 MNHEY, CDR2 SMNVEV (reference sequence). CDR3 in amino acids: CASSVTSGGFTDTQYF. As DNA, the CDR3 is TGTGCCAGCAGTGTGACTAGCGGGGGATTCACAGATACGCAGTATTTT.

V and J are TRBV9 and TRBJ2-7; TRBD1 is a possible D gene (5 bases). This CDR3 is 13 amino acids long. V gave up 0 bases and J gave up 6 bases, with 10 bases separating them. Germline assignment: CDR1 SGDLS and CDR2 YYNGEE. CDR3 sequence reads: CASSVGGQGEQYF. DNA of the CDR3: TGTGCCAGCAGCGTAGGTGGGCAGGGCGAGCAGTACTTC.

The V gene is TRBV29-1, the J gene TRBJ1-2, with unresolved D. Trimming took off 4 bases at V and 4 bases at J, with 4 bases between the two ends. Germline CDR1 and CDR2: SQVTM and ANQGSEA. The CDR3 is 10 residues long. The CDR3: CSVGGYGYTF. Written as DNA, the CDR3 is TGCAGCGTTGGAGGCTATGGCTACACCTTC.